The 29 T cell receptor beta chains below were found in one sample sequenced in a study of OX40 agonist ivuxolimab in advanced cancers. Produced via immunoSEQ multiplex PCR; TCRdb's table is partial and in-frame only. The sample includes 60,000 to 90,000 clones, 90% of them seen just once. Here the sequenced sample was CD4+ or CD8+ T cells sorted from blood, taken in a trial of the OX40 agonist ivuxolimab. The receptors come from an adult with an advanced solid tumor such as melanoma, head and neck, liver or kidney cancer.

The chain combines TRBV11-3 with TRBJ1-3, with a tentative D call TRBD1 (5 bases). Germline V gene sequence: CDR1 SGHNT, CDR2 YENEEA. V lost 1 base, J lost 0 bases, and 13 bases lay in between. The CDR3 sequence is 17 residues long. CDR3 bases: TGTGCCAGCAGCTTAGCCGGGGCGTGGACCTCTGGAAACACCATATATTTT. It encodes CASSLAGAWTSGNTIYF.

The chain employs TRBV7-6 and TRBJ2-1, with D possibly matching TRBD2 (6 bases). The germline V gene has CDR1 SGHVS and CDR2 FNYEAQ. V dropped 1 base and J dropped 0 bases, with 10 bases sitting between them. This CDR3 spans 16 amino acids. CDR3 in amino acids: CASSLGGSGSYNEQFF. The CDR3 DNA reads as TGTGCCAGCAGCTTAGGCGGTAGCGGCTCCTACAATGAGCAGTTCTTC.

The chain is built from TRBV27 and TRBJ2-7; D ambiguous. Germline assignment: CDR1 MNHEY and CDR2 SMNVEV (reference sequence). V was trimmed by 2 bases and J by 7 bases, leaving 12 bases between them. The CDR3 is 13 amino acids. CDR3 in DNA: TGTGCCAGCAGTTTAGACCCCACGGTGGAGCAGTACTTC. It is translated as CASSLDPTVEQYF.

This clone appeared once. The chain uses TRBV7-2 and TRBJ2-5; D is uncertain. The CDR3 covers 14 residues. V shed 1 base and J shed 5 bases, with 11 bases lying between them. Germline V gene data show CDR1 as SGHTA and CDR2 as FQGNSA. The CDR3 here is CASSLEVVAETQYF. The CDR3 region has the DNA TGTGCCAGCAGCTTAGAGGTGGTAGCTGAGACCCAGTACTTC.

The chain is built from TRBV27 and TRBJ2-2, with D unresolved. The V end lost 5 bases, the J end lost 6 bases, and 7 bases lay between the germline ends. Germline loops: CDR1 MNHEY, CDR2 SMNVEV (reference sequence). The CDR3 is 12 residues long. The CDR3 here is CASSRPPGELFF. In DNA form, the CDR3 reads TGTGCCAGCAGTCGTCCGCCCGGGGAGCTGTTTTTT.

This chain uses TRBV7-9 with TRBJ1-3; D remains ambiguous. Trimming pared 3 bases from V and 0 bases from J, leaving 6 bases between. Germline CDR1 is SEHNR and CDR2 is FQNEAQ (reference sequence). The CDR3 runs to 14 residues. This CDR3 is CASSFSTSGNTIYF. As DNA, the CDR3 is TGTGCCAGCAGCTTCTCTACCTCTGGAAACACCATATATTTT.

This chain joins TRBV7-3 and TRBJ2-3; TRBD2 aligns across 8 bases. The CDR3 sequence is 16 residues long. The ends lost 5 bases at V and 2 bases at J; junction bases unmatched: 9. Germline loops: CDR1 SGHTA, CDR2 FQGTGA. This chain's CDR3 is CASSTASGGSTDTQYF. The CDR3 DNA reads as TGTGCCAGCAGCACCGCCAGCGGGGGATCCACAGATACGCAGTATTTT.

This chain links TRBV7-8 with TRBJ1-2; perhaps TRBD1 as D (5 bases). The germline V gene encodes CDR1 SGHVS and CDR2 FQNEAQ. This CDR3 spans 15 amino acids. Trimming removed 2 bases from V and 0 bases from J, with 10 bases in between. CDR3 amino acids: CASSLQGTPNYGYTF. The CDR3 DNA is TGTGCCAGCAGCTTACAGGGAACTCCTAACTATGGCTACACCTTC.

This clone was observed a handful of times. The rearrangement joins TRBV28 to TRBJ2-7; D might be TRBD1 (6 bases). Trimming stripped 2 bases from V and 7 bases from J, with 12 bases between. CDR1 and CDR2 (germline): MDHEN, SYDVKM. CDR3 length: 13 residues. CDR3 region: CASSLPHREEQYF. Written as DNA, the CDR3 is TGTGCCAGCAGTTTACCCCACAGGGAGGAGCAGTACTTC.

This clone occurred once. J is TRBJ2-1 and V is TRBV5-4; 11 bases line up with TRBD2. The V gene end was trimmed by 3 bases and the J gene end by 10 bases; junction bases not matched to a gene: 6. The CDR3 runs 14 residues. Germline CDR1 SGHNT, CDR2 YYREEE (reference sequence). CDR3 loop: CASSSGLAVWEQFF. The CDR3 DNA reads TGTGCCAGCAGCTCGGGACTAGCGGTCTGGGAGCAGTTCTTC.

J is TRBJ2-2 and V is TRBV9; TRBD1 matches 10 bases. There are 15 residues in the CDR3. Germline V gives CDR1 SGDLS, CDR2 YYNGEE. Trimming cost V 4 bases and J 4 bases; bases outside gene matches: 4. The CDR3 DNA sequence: TGTGCCAGCAGCAAGGGACAGGGGAGCACCGGGGAGCTGTTTTTT. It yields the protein CASSKGQGSTGELFF.

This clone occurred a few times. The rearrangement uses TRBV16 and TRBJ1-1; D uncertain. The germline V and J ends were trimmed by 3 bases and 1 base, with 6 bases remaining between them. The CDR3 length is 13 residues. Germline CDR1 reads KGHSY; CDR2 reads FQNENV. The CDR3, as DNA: TGTGCCAGCAGCCAGAGTCGGAACACTGAAGCTTTCTTT. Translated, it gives CASSQSRNTEAFF.

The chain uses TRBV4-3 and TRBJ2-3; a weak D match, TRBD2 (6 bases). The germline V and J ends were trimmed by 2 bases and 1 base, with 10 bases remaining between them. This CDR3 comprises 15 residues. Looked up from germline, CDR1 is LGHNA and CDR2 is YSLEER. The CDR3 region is CASSQNPGGTDTQYF. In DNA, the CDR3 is TGCGCCAGCAGCCAAAATCCGGGGGGCACAGATACGCAGTATTTT.

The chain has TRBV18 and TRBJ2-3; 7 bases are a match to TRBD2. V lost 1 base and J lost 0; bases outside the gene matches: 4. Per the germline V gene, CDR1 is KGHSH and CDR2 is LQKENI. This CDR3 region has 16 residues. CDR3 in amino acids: CASSPQTGGSTDTQYF. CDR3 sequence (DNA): TGTGCCAGCTCACCACAGACGGGGGGTAGCACAGATACGCAGTATTTT.

The CDR3 nucleotides read TGCAGCGGCTCGGGACAGGGTACCTACGAGCAGTACTTC. Residues: CSGSGQGTYEQYF. The genes are TRBV29-1 and TRBJ2-7; TRBD1 matches 9 bases. The junction had 6 bases not matched to a gene; V was cut back by 7 bases and J by 2 bases. This CDR3 comprises 13 residues. Germline V gene lookup returns CDR1 SQVTM and CDR2 ANQGSEA.

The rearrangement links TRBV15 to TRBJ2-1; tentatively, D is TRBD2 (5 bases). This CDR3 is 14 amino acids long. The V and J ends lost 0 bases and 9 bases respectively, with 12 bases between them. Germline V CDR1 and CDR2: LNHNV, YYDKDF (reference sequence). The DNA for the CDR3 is TGTGCCACCAGCAGAGATGCGGTAGGGAGTGAGCAGTTCTTC. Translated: CATSRDAVGSEQFF.

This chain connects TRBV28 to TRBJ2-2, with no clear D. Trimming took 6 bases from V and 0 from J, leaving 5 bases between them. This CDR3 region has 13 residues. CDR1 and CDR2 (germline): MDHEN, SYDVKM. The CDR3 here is CASSNTNTGELFF. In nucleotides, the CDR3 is TGTGCCAGCAGCAATACGAACACCGGGGAGCTGTTTTTT.

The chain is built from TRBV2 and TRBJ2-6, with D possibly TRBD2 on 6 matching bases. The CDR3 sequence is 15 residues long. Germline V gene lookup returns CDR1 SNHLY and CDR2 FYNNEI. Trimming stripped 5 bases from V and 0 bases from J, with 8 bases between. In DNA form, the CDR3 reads TGTGCCAGCAGTTGGGGGGACTCTGGGGCCAACGTCCTGACTTTC. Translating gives CASSWGDSGANVLTF.

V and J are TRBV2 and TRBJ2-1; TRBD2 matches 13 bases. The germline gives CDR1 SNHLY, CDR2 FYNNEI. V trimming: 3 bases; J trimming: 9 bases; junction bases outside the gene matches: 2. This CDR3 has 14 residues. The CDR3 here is CASSDRTSGGEQFF. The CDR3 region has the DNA TGTGCCAGCAGTGACCGGACTAGCGGGGGTGAGCAGTTCTTC.

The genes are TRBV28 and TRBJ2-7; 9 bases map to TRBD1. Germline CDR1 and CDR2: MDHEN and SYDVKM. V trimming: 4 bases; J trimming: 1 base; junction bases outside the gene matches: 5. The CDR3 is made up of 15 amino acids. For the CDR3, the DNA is TGTGCCAGCAGTTCGGGACAGGGAACATCCTACGAGCAGTACTTC. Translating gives CASSSGQGTSYEQYF. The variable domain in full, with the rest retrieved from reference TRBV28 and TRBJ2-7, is DVKVTQSSRYLVKRTGEKVFLECVQDMDHENMFWYRQDPGLGLRLIYFSYDVKMKEKGDIPEGYSVSREKKERFSLILESASTNQTSMYLCASSSGQGTSYEQYFGPGTRLTVT.

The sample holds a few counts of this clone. This CDR3 is CASSRWDSYNEQFF. In nucleotides, the CDR3 is TGTGCCAGCAGCCGCTGGGACTCCTACAATGAGCAGTTCTTC. This chain connects TRBV5-5 to TRBJ2-1; no clear D gene. V lost 4 bases and J 0 bases, leaving 8 bases between the germline ends. Looked up from germline, CDR1 is SGHKS and CDR2 is YYEKEE (reference sequence). The CDR3 loop spans 14 amino acids. Filled out from reference TRBV5-5 and TRBJ2-1, the complete variable domain reads DAGVTQSPTHLIKTRGQQVTLRCSPISGHKSVSWYQQVLGQGPQFIFQYYEKEERGRGNFPDRFSARQFPNYSSELNVNALLLGDSALYLCASSRWDSYNEQFFGPGTRLTVL.

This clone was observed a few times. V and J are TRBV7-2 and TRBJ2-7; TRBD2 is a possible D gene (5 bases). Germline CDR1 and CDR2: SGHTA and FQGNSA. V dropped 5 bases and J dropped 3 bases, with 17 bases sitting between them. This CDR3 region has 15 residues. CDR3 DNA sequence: TGTGCCAGCAGCCAGGCGGGCAGCAGCCGCTACGAGCAGTACTTC. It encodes CASSQAGSSRYEQYF.

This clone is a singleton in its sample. The CDR3 nucleotides read TGTGCCAGCAGCGCAAGACAGGGGTCTGAAGCTTTCTTT. Encoded protein: CASSARQGSEAFF. The rearrangement uses TRBV7-3 and TRBJ1-1, with TRBD1 matching over 8 bases. CDR3 length equals 13 residues. Germline V gene lookup returns CDR1 SGHTA and CDR2 FQGTGA. V dropped 5 bases and J dropped 6; count of bases not matched to a gene: 5.

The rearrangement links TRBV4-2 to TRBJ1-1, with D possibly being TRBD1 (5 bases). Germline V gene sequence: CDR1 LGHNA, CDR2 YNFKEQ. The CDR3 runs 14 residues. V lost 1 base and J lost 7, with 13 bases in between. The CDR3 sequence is CASSQGRQLGEAFF. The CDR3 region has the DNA TGTGCCAGCAGCCAAGGTCGACAGTTAGGTGAAGCTTTCTTT.

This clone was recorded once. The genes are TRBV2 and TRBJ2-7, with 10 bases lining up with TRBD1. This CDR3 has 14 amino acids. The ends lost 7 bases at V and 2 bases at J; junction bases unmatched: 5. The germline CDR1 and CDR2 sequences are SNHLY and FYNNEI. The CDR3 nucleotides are TGTGCCAGCAAACTGGACAGGGGGGCCTACGAGCAGTACTTC. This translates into CASKLDRGAYEQYF.

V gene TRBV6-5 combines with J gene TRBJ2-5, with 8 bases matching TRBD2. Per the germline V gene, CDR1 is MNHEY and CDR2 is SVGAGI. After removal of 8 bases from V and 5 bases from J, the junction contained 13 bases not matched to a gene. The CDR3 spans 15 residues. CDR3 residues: CASASAGLVGETQYF. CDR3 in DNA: TGTGCCAGCGCCTCCGCGGGACTAGTCGGGGAGACCCAGTACTTC.

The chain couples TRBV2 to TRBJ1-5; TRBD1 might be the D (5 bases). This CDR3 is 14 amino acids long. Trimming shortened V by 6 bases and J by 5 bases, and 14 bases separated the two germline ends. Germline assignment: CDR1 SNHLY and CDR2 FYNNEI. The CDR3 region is CASRDRQTYQPQHF. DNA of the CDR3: TGTGCCAGCAGGGACCGACAGACATATCAGCCCCAGCATTTT.

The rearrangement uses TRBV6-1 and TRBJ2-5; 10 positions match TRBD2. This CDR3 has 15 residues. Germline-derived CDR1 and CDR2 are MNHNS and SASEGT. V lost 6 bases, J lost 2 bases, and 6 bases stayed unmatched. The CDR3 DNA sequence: TGTGCCAGCAGAGAGATAGCGGGGGGACAAGAGACCCAGTACTTC. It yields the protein CASREIAGGQETQYF.

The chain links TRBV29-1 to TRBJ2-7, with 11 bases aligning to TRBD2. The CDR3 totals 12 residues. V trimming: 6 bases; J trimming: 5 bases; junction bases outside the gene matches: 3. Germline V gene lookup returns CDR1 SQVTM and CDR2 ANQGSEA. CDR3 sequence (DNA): TGCAGCGTGGAGGGACTAGCGGACGAGCAGTACTTC. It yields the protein CSVEGLADEQYF.